A selection of T cell receptor beta chains follows, all from one sample in a study of naive and memory T cell subsets. TCRdb analysed the UMI-ligation and nested PCR reads with MiXCR anew, one entry per CDR3 protein. Here the sample spans 120,000 to 150,000 distinct CDR3 sequences, 22% being singletons. Sequencing was done on a sample of naive CD4+ T cells from blood. These receptors all come from a human donor in good health. The CDR3 runs from the conserved cysteine through the conserved F or W. The D gene is left open where the match is weak. Some rows mark clone size as missing; the rest say once, few, many or name a class of expanded clone.

j_call	d_call	clone_size	v_call	cdr3_aa	cdr3_nt
TRBJ2-1	-	few	TRBV11-2	CASSLMLVAAYNEQFF	TGTGCCAGCAGCTTAATGTTGGTAGCGGCTTACAATGAGCAGTTCTTC
TRBJ2-7	TRBD2	few	TRBV27	CASSRDRIAGERGYEQYF	TGTGCCAGCAGTAGAGATAGGATAGCGGGAGAGAGGGGGTACGAGCAGTACTTC
TRBJ2-3	-	-	TRBV11-2	CASSLDLPDTQYF	TGTGCCAGCAGCTTAGATCTTCCAGATACGCAGTATTTT
TRBJ1-1	-	-	TRBV6-2/TRBV6-3	CAGKGEGLEAFF	TGTGCCGGTAAAGGGGAGGGCCTTGAAGCTTTCTTT
TRBJ2-3	TRBD1	-	TRBV19	CASTRTGGNTDTQYF	TGTGCCAGTACGAGGACAGGGGGCAACACAGATACGCAGTATTTT
TRBJ2-2	-	many	TRBV20-1	CSASNRNTGELFF	TGCAGTGCCAGTAACAGGAACACCGGGGAGCTGTTTTTT
TRBJ1-2	-	-	TRBV12-3/TRBV12-4	CASSLDAGRTSYGYTF	TGTGCCAGCAGTTTAGACGCCGGGAGGACCTCCTATGGCTACACCTTC
TRBJ2-7	-	many	TRBV27	CASSRHFSYEQYF	TGTGCCAGCAGCCGGCATTTCTCCTACGAGCAGTACTTC
TRBJ2-7	TRBD2	-	TRBV3-1	CASSRDSGTSGRAPEQYF	TGTGCCAGCAGCCGCGATTCCGGGACTAGCGGGAGGGCCCCCGAGCAGTACTTC
TRBJ2-2	TRBD2	-	TRBV28	CASGDHRLAVNTGELFF	TGTGCCAGCGGGGACCACAGGCTAGCGGTTAACACCGGGGAGCTGTTTTTT
TRBJ2-3	-	few	TRBV5-1	CASSMQGSDTQYF	TGCGCCAGCAGCATGCAGGGTTCAGATACGCAGTATTTT
TRBJ2-3	-	-	TRBV5-1	CASSWGDRSTDTQYF	TGCGCCAGCAGCTGGGGGGACAGAAGCACAGATACGCAGTATTTT
TRBJ2-1	-	-	TRBV2	CASSESRPPTKFF	TGTGCCAGCAGTGAATCCAGGCCGCCGACTAAGTTCTTC
TRBJ2-5	-	-	TRBV7-2	CASSSETQYF	TGTGCCAGCAGCTCTGAGACCCAGTACTTC
TRBJ2-7	TRBD1	-	TRBV7-9	CASSLDRRSGEQYF	TGTGCCAGCAGCCTGGACAGGCGGTCGGGCGAGCAGTACTTC
TRBJ1-2	-	-	TRBV20-1	CSARASGYYGYTF	TGCAGTGCTAGAGCCTCGGGGTACTATGGCTACACCTTC
TRBJ2-3	TRBD2	-	TRBV7-9	CASSLARGRADTQYF	TGTGCCAGCAGCTTAGCTCGTGGGAGGGCAGATACGCAGTATTTT
TRBJ2-5	-	-	TRBV5-6	CASTPNKRGEETQYF	TGTGCCAGCACTCCTAACAAAAGGGGGGAAGAGACCCAGTACTTC
TRBJ2-1	TRBD2	-	TRBV6-5	CASSYFSSGNNEQFF	TGTGCCAGCAGTTACTTCTCTAGCGGTAACAATGAGCAGTTCTTC
TRBJ1-1	-	-	TRBV7-2	CASSFSGTEAFF	TGTGCCAGCAGCTTTTCCGGGACTGAAGCTTTCTTT
TRBJ2-7	-	-	TRBV6-5	CASSYTPGPAYEQYF	TGTGCCAGCAGTTACACCCCCGGCCCGGCCTACGAGCAGTACTTC
TRBJ1-1	TRBD1	many	TRBV3-1	CASSQGDRKAFF	TGTGCCAGCAGCCAAGGGGACAGGAAAGCTTTCTTT
TRBJ2-2	-	-	TRBV25-1	CASSARFSGELFF	TGTGCCAGCAGTGCACGGTTTTCCGGGGAGCTGTTTTTT
TRBJ1-1	-	-	TRBV12-3/TRBV12-4	CASSLGRALNTEAFF	TGTGCCAGCAGTTTAGGGCGGGCTTTGAACACTGAAGCTTTCTTT
TRBJ2-1	TRBD2	-	TRBV4-3	CASSQNSGRALSYNEQFF	TGCGCCAGCAGCCAAAACAGCGGGAGGGCCCTCTCCTACAATGAGCAGTTCTTC
TRBJ2-3	-	-	TRBV5-6	CASSLTSIDTQYF	TGTGCCAGCAGCTTGACTAGCATAGATACGCAGTATTTT
TRBJ2-7	-	many	TRBV29-1	CSFSRGYEQYF	TGCAGCTTCAGTAGGGGTTACGAGCAGTACTTC
TRBJ2-2	-	-	TRBV4-3	CASSQDGAARGITGELFF	TGCGCCAGCAGCCAAGATGGAGCTGCGCGAGGAATCACCGGGGAGCTGTTTTTT
TRBJ2-7	-	-	TRBV5-1	CASSGAAGSAYEQYF	TGCGCCAGCAGCGGTGCGGCAGGGAGCGCCTACGAGCAGTACTTC
TRBJ1-3	-	-	TRBV12-3/TRBV12-4	CASSLDSSGNTIYF	TGTGCCAGCAGTCTCGACAGCTCTGGAAACACCATATATTTT
TRBJ2-1	TRBD2	-	TRBV7-9	CASSLGVGTSGTGF	TGTGCCAGCAGCTTAGGGGTTGGGACTAGCGGGACCGGCTTC
TRBJ2-2	-	-	TRBV6-2/TRBV6-3	CASKGDNTGELFF	TGTGCCAGCAAAGGGGATAACACCGGGGAGCTGTTTTTT
TRBJ2-7	-	few	TRBV28	CASSPFGTGFAYEQYF	TGTGCCAGCAGTCCCTTCGGGACGGGATTCGCCTACGAGCAGTACTTC
TRBJ1-5	-	many	TRBV20-1	CSAKLGGGNQPQHF	TGCAGTGCTAAACTGGGTGGGGGCAATCAGCCCCAGCATTTT
TRBJ2-7	-	few	TRBV28	CASSFPPAYEQYF	TGTGCCAGCAGTTTCCCACCGGCCTACGAGCAGTACTTC
TRBJ2-1	TRBD2	-	TRBV29-1	CSVRSSGAYNEQFF	TGCAGCGTTCGATCTAGCGGGGCGTACAATGAGCAGTTCTTC
TRBJ1-6	-	few	TRBV20-1	CSAPRVLISYNSPLHF	TGCAGTGCTCCGAGGGTTCTCATCTCCTATAATTCACCCCTCCACTTT
TRBJ2-1	-	-	TRBV20-1	CSASDYNEQFF	TGCAGTGCTAGTGACTATAATGAGCAGTTCTTC
TRBJ1-1	-	once	TRBV20-1	CSATGHLNTEAFF	TGCAGTGCTACAGGACACCTGAACACTGAAGCTTTCTTT
TRBJ2-1	TRBD2	few	TRBV4-3	CASSQERGTSGYNEQFF	TGCGCCAGCAGCCAAGAACGGGGGACTAGCGGCTACAATGAGCAGTTCTTC
TRBJ2-6	-	few	TRBV20-1	CSASVNMRTLSGANVLTF	TGCAGTGCTAGCGTCAACATGAGGACACTCTCTGGGGCCAACGTCCTGACTTTC
TRBJ1-5	TRBD1	-	TRBV18	CASSPGQMSQPQHF	TGTGCCAGCTCACCGGGACAGATGAGTCAGCCCCAGCATTTT
TRBJ2-7	TRBD1	few	TRBV28	CASSLSPLTGGPYF	TGTGCCAGCAGTTTAAGTCCCTTGACAGGGGGCCCGTACTTC
TRBJ2-1	TRBD2	-	TRBV20-1	CSGGGSGSYNEQFF	TGCAGTGGTGGCGGGAGTGGATCCTACAATGAGCAGTTCTTC
TRBJ1-2	-	-	TRBV3-1	CASSQGWARENYGYTF	TGTGCCAGCAGCCAAGGGTGGGCCAGAGAAAACTATGGCTACACCTTC
TRBJ2-7	TRBD2	many	TRBV20-1	CSATTSGVSYEQYF	TGCAGTGCTACCACTAGCGGGGTCTCCTACGAGCAGTACTTC
TRBJ1-6	TRBD1	-	TRBV7-2	CASRRDSRNSPLHF	TGTGCCAGCAGGAGGGACAGCAGAAATTCACCCCTCCACTTT
TRBJ2-4	-	-	TRBV7-2	CASSPGTPKNIQYF	TGTGCCAGCAGCCCCGGGACGCCAAAAAACATTCAGTACTTC
TRBJ1-5	-	-	TRBV12-3/TRBV12-4	CASSHGGNQPQHF	TGTGCCAGCAGTCATGGGGGGAATCAGCCCCAGCATTTT